The 17 T cell receptor beta chains below were found in one sample sequenced in a study of T cell changes during pregnancy in multiple sclerosis (dated by TCRdb to about 2019). Libraries were constructed by the immunoSEQ multiplex PCR assay. The immuneACCESS repertoire file appears here via TCRdb, limited to in-frame rearrangements. These files lack a portion of the clones; in checked studies, under half of the deficit traces to unresolved V genes, and the cause of the others is not known. The sample data list about 41,000 clones, and approximately 91% of these were observed just once. The ten top clones hold roughly 7.2% of the sample. The sample in question was CD8+ T cells from peripheral blood mononuclear cells, obtained in the third trimester of pregnancy. These receptors came from a female donor with multiple sclerosis, enrolled in a pregnancy study.

By sample share, this clone is medium-sized. Other DNA sequences within the sample encode an identical CDR3. The CDR3 DNA reads as TGTGCCAGCTCACCCCCCGGACAGAGCTACGAGCAGTACTTC. Amino acids: CASSPPGQSYEQYF. The chain employs TRBV18 and TRBJ2-7, with D perhaps matching TRBD1 (6 bases). The CDR3 spans 14 residues. V was trimmed by 3 bases and J by 3 bases, leaving 12 bases between them. The V gene's germline CDR1 is KGHSH and CDR2 LQKENI. The whole variable domain, remainder taken from reference TRBV18 and TRBJ2-7, is NAGVMQNPRHLVRRRGQEARLRCSPMKGHSHVYWYRQLPEEGLKFMVYLQKENIIDESGMPKERFSAEFPKEGPSILRIQQVVRGDSAAYFCASSPPGQSYEQYFGPGTRLTVT.

This sequence joins TRBV7-8 and TRBJ2-7; the D gene is possibly TRBD2 (5 bases). Trimming left V 1 base short and J 5 bases short, with 12 bases between. The CDR3 length is 14 residues. Germline CDR1 reads SGHVS; CDR2 reads FQNEAQ. The CDR3 nucleotides read TGTGCCAGCAGCTTAGGCCTCGGACTTGACGAGCAGTACTTC. Encoded protein: CASSLGLGLDEQYF. Supplemented by reference TRBV7-8 and TRBJ2-7, the full variable domain reads GAGVSQSPRYKVAKRGQDVALRCDPISGHVSLFWYQQALGQGPEFLTYFQNEAQLDKSGLPSDRFFAERPEGSVSTLKIQRTQQEDSAVYLCASSLGLGLDEQYFGPGTRLTVT.

This rearrangement joins TRBV19 to TRBJ2-7; D is unresolved. This CDR3 comprises 13 residues. CDR1 is LNHDA, CDR2 SQIVND, per germline (reference sequence). Trimming removed 4 bases at V and 2 bases at J, with 9 bases between. DNA of the CDR3: TGTGCCAGTAGTAGCGACATAACCTACGAGCAGTACTTC. It specifies CASSSDITYEQYF.

The rearrangement uses TRBV27 and TRBJ1-1; tentative D call: TRBD1 (5 bases). Germline assignment: CDR1 MNHEY and CDR2 SMNVEV (reference sequence). This CDR3 has 15 residues. With 1 base removed from V and 1 base from J, the gap between germline ends came to 10 bases. The CDR3 spells CASSLYGGANTEAFF. The CDR3 nucleotides are TGTGCCAGCAGTTTATACGGCGGGGCGAACACTGAAGCTTTCTTT.

The chain employs TRBV10-3 and TRBJ2-3; tentative D call: TRBD2 (5 bases). Germline V gene sequence: CDR1 ENHRY, CDR2 SYGVKD. The CDR3 has 12 amino acids. Trimming removed 8 bases from V and 5 bases from J, with 11 bases in between. This CDR3 is CAILGDGDTQYF. Here the CDR3 DNA reads TGTGCCATCCTCGGGGATGGAGATACGCAGTATTTT.

The V gene is TRBV2, the J gene TRBJ2-1, with D tentatively TRBD2 (6 bases). CDR3 length equals 15 residues. The ends were cut back, 6 bases at V and 6 bases at J, with 18 bases in the middle. Germline V gives CDR1 SNHLY, CDR2 FYNNEI. In DNA, the CDR3 is TGTGCCAGCAGAGAGGAACTAGCTAAGTCCAATGAGCAGTTCTTC. Translated, it gives CASREELAKSNEQFF.

The V call is TRBV15, the J call TRBJ2-5, with TRBD1 identical over 7 bases. Germline-derived CDR1 and CDR2 are LNHNV and YYDKDF (reference sequence). The junction had 7 bases not matched to a gene; V was cut back by 6 bases and J by 0 bases. The CDR3 totals 15 residues. The CDR3 sequence is CATSTEDRYQETQYF. The CDR3 DNA reads TGTGCCACCAGTACGGAGGACAGGTACCAAGAGACCCAGTACTTC.

The V and J genes are TRBV2 and TRBJ1-1; possibly TRBD1 for D (6 bases). Trimming removed 3 bases from V and 3 bases from J, with 17 bases in between. CDR1 is SNHLY and CDR2 is FYNNEI in the germline V gene. The CDR3 spans 16 residues. The CDR3 DNA reads as TGTGCCAGCAGTGACCGACAGGTAACGGGTGACACTGAAGCTTTCTTT. The encoded protein is CASSDRQVTGDTEAFF.

The rearrangement joins TRBV28 to TRBJ1-4; perhaps TRBD1 as D (6 bases). Trimming took 6 bases from V and 6 from J, leaving 14 bases between them. The CDR3 is made up of 14 amino acids. Per the germline V gene, CDR1 is MDHEN and CDR2 is SYDVKM. CDR3 in DNA: TGTGCCAGCAGGGTACCAGGGGTCTATGAAAAACTGTTTTTT. This sequence encodes CASRVPGVYEKLFF.

This clone appeared a single time. The rearrangement links TRBV28 to TRBJ1-6; 9 bases agree with TRBD1. Germline assignment: CDR1 MDHEN and CDR2 SYDVKM. J gave up 13 bases and V 3 bases, and 13 bases lay outside the gene matches. The CDR3 spans 16 residues. DNA for the CDR3: TGTGCCAGCAGTTTTCAGCCGGGACAGGGTATCGGGCCCCTCCACTTT. This sequence encodes CASSFQPGQGIGPLHF.

The V call is TRBV28, the J call TRBJ2-1; 7 bases map to TRBD2. V shed 2 bases and J 9 bases; nucleotides not matched to a gene: 7. CDR3 length equals 14 residues. Germline CDR1 reads MDHEN; CDR2 reads SYDVKM. In nucleotides, the CDR3 is TGTGCCAGCAGTTTAACCGGGACTACCCTTGAGCAGTTCTTC. It translates to CASSLTGTTLEQFF.

The chain recombines TRBV5-1 with TRBJ2-7, with D perhaps matching TRBD1 (6 bases). V lost 1 base and J 2 bases, leaving 13 bases between the germline ends. Germline CDR1 and CDR2: SGHRS and YFSETQ. There are 15 residues in the CDR3. This chain's CDR3 is CASSLKQGVTYEQYF. In DNA, the CDR3 is TGCGCCAGCAGCTTGAAACAGGGAGTCACCTACGAGCAGTACTTC. Together with reference TRBV5-1 and TRBJ2-7, the CDR3 gives the full variable domain: KAGVTQTPRYLIKTRGQQVTLSCSPISGHRSVSWYQQTPGQGLQFLFEYFSETQRNKGNFPGRFSGRQFSNSRSEMNVSTLELGDSALYLCASSLKQGVTYEQYFGPGTRLTVT.

The gene calls are TRBV5-1 and TRBJ2-1; tentative D call: TRBD2 (5 bases). Trimming left V 5 bases short and J 4 bases short, with 16 bases between. This CDR3 has 15 residues. The germline gives CDR1 SGHRS, CDR2 YFSETQ. The CDR3 loop is CASRLAAKVYNEQFF. In DNA form, the CDR3 reads TGCGCCAGCAGGCTAGCTGCCAAGGTGTACAATGAGCAGTTCTTC.

As for this clone: Other nucleotide sequences from this sample produce the same CDR3. The V and J genes are TRBV6-5 and TRBJ2-1, with 14 bases matching TRBD2. V lost 2 bases and J lost 6; bases outside the gene matches: 3. This CDR3 comprises 16 residues. Germline V gene sequence: CDR1 MNHEY, CDR2 SVGAGI. CDR3: CASSYTGLAGGNEQFF. DNA for the CDR3: TGTGCCAGCAGTTACACTGGACTAGCGGGAGGCAATGAGCAGTTCTTC.

V usage is TRBV5-8 and J usage is TRBJ2-3; D might be TRBD2 (6 bases). This CDR3 spans 18 amino acids. The germline CDR1 and CDR2 sequences are SGHTS and YDEGEE. Trimming took off 0 bases at V and 2 bases at J, with 19 bases between the two ends. CDR3 residues: CASSLDGLRGLYTDTQYF. In DNA, the CDR3 is TGTGCCAGCAGCTTGGACGGTTTGCGGGGACTGTACACAGATACGCAGTATTTT.

This rearrangement joins TRBV5-6 to TRBJ1-3; TRBD1 might be the D (5 bases). The V gene lost 4 bases and the J gene lost 8 bases, with 13 bases spanning the gap. Germline V gene data show CDR1 as SGHDT and CDR2 as YYEEEE. The CDR3 covers 13 residues. The CDR3 here is CASSLQVADTIYF. The CDR3 region has the DNA TGTGCCAGCAGCCTACAGGTTGCGGACACCATATATTTT.

The chain couples TRBV5-1 to TRBJ1-1; 10 bases are a match to TRBD1. With 4 bases clipped from V and 4 bases from J, the junction kept 4 bases outside the gene matches. The CDR3 consists of 14 residues. The germline gives CDR1 SGHRS, CDR2 YFSETQ. CDR3 sequence: CASSRDRGSTEAFF. Written as DNA, the CDR3 is TGCGCCAGCAGCCGGGACAGGGGCAGCACTGAAGCTTTCTTT. The variable domain in full, completed from reference TRBV5-1 and TRBJ1-1, reads KAGVTQTPRYLIKTRGQQVTLSCSPISGHRSVSWYQQTPGQGLQFLFEYFSETQRNKGNFPGRFSGRQFSNSRSEMNVSTLELGDSALYLCASSRDRGSTEAFFGQGTRLTVV.